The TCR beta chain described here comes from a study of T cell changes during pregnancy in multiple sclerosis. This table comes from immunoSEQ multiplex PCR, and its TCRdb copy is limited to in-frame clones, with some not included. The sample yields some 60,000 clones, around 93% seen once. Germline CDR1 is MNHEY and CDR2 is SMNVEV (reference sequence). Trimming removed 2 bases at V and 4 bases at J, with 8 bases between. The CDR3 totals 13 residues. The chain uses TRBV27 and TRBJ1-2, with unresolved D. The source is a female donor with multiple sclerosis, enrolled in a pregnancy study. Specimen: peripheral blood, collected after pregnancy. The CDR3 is CASSLGVSYGYTF. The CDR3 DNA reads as TGTGCCAGCAGTTTAGGAGTTTCCTATGGCTACACCTTC.